This T cell receptor (beta chain) is drawn from a study of blood T cell repertoires in COVID-19. About the study: T cells, B-cell-depleted T cells, or PBMCs provided the cDNA or gDNA that served as material.

The method was immunoSEQ multiplex PCR; TCRdb's version includes in-frame clones alone and lacks a portion of them. The profile shows approximately 240,000 clones, about 90% of them singletons. This CDR3 spans 18 amino acids. Germline CDR1 MDHEN, CDR2 SYDVKM. After removal of 6 bases from V and 0 bases from J, the junction contained 11 bases not matched to a gene. The V and J genes are TRBV28 and TRBJ2-1; 10 bases map to TRBD2. The material sequenced was peripheral blood. This TCR was sampled from a woman under 30 who had recovered from COVID-19. The CDR3 loop reads CASSPTSGPRSSYNEQFF. CDR3 bases: TGTGCCAGCAGCCCGACTAGCGGGCCGAGGAGCTCCTACAATGAGCAGTTCTTC.